This TCR beta chain appears in the sequencing data of a study of blood T cells in healthy people across ages. CDR3 length equals 15 residues. Germline V gene data show CDR1 as SGHAT and CDR2 as FQNNGV. The junction had 6 bases not matched to a gene; V was cut back by 3 bases and J by 5 bases. The use of a sample-barcoded 5' primer and a J-beta primer mix characterized a second PCR of roughly 6 to 11 cycles. In TCRdb, the 5' RACE reads were re-called with MiXCR into one record per CDR3 protein. The table shows about 640,000 distinct CDR3 sequences, with 25% to 35% occurring only once. The V call is TRBV11-2, the J call TRBJ1-1; 10 bases agree with TRBD1. Source material: blood. The receptor's source is a woman older than 75 in good health. The CDR3 nucleotides read TGTGCCAGCAGCTTCGACAGGGGGCCGGGGACTGAAGCTTTCTTT. This gives the protein CASSFDRGPGTEAFF.